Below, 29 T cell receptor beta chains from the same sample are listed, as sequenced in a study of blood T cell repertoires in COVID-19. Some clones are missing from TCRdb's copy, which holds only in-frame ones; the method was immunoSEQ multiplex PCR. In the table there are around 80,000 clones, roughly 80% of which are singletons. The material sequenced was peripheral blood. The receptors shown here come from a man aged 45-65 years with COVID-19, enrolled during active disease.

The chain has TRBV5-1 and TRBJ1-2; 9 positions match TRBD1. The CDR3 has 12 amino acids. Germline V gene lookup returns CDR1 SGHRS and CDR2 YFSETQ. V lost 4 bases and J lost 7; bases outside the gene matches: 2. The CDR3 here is CASSQGQGGYTF. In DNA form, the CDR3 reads TGCGCCAGCAGCCAGGGACAGGGTGGCTACACCTTC.

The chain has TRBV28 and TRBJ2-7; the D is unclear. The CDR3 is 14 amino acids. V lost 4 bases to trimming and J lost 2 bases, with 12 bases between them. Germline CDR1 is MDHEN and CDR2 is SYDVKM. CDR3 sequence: CASSSPVAPYEQYF. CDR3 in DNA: TGTGCCAGCAGTTCGCCGGTCGCTCCCTACGAGCAGTACTTC.

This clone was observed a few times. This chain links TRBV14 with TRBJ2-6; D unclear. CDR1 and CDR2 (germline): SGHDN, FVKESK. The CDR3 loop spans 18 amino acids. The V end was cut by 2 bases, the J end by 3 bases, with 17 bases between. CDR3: CASSQLVTTSRGANVLTF. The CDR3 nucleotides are TGTGCCAGCAGCCAATTGGTCACCACGTCGCGTGGGGCCAACGTCCTGACTTTC.

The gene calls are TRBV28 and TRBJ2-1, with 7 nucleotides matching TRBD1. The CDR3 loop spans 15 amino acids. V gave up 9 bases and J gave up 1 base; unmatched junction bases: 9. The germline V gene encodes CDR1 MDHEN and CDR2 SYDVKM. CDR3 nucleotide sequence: TGTGCCAGTCACGGGACAGACAAATCCTACAATGAGCAGTTCTTC. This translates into CASHGTDKSYNEQFF. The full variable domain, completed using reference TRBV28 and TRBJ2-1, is DVKVTQSSRYLVKRTGEKVFLECVQDMDHENMFWYRQDPGLGLRLIYFSYDVKMKEKGDIPEGYSVSREKKERFSLILESASTNQTSMYLCASHGTDKSYNEQFFGPGTRLTVL.

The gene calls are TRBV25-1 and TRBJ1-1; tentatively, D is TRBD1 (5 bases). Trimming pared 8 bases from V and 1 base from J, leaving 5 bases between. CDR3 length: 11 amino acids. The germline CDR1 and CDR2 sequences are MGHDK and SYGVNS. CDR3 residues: CASQGNTEAFF. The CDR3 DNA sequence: TGTGCCAGCCAGGGGAACACTGAAGCTTTCTTT.

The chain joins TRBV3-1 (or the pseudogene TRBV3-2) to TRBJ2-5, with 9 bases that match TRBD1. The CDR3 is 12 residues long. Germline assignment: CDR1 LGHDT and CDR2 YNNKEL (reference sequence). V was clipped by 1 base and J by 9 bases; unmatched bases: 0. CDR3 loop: CASSQGQGAQYF. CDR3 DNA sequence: TGTGCCAGCAGCCAAGGACAGGGGGCCCAGTACTTC.

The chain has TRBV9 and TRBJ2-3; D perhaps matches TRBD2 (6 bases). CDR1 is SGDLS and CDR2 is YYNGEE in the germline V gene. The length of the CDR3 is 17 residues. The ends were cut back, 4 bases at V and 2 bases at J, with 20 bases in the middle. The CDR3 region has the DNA TGTGCCAGCAGCCCTCGACCCGGGACTTTTAACACAGATACGCAGTATTTT. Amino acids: CASSPRPGTFNTDTQYF.

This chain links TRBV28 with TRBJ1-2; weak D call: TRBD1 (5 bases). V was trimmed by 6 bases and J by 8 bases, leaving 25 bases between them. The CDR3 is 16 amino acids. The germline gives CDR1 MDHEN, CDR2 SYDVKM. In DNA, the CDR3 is TGTGCCAGCAGCCGGGCGGGGCGTGGGAGGAGAGGGGGCTACACCTTC. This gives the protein CASSRAGRGRRGGYTF.

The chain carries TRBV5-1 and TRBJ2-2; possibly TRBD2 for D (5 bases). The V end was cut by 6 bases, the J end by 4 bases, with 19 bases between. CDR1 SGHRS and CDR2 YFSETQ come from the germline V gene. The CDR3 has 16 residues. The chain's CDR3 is CASTSRLLEGTGELFF. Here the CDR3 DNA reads TGCGCCAGCACCTCGCGGCTTCTCGAGGGCACCGGGGAGCTGTTTTTT. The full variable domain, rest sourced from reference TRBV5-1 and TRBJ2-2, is KAGVTQTPRYLIKTRGQQVTLSCSPISGHRSVSWYQQTPGQGLQFLFEYFSETQRNKGNFPGRFSGRQFSNSRSEMNVSTLELGDSALYLCASTSRLLEGTGELFFGEGSRLTVL.

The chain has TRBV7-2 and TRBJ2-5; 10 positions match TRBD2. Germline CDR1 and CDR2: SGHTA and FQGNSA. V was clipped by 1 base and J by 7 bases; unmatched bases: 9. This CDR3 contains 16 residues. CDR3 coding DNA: TGTGCCAGCAGCTTAGGAGCAGCGGGAGGGCGTCGGACCCAGTACTTC. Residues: CASSLGAAGGRRTQYF.

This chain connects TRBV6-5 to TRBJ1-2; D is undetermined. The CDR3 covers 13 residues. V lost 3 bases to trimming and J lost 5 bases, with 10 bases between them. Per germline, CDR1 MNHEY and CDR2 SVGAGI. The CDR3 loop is CASSYTDSYGYTF. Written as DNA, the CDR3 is TGTGCCAGCAGTTATACCGACTCTTATGGCTACACCTTC.

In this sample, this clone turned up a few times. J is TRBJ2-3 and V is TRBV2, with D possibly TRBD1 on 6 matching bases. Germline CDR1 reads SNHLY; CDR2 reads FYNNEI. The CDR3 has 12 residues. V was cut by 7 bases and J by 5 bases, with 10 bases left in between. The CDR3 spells CASNRVEDTQYF. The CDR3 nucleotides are TGTGCCAGCAACAGGGTCGAAGATACGCAGTATTTT.

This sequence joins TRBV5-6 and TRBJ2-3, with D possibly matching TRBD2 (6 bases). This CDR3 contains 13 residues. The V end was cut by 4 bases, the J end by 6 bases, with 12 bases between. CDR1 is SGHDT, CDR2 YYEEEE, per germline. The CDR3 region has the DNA TGTGCCAGCAGCCCCCGGGGGTGGGATACGCAGTATTTT. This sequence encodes CASSPRGWDTQYF.

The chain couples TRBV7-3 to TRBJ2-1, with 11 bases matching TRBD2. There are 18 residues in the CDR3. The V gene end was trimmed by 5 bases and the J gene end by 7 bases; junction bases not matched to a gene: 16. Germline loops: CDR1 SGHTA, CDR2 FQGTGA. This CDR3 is CASSPYLKVAGGPNEQFF. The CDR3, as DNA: TGTGCCAGCAGCCCATACCTAAAGGTAGCGGGAGGGCCGAATGAGCAGTTCTTC.

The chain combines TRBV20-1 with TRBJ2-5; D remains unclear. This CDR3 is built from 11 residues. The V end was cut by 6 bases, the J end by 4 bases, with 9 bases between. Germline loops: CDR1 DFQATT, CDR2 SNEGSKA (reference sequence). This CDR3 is CSAPVAETQYF. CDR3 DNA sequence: TGCAGTGCCCCGGTCGCAGAGACCCAGTACTTC.

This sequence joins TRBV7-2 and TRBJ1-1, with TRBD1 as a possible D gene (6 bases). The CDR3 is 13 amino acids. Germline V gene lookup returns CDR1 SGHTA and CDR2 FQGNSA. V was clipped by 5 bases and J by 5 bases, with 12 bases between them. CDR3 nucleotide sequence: TGTGCCAGCAGCGCGGGGGCCAGGACTGAAGCTTTCTTT. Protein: CASSAGARTEAFF.

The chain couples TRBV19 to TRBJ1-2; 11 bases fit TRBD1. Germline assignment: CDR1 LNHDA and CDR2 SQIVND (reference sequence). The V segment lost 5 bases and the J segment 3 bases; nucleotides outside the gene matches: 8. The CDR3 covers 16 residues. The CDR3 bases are TGTGCCAGTAGTCGCTATGGGACAGGGGGGGACTATGGCTACACCTTC. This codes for CASSRYGTGGDYGYTF. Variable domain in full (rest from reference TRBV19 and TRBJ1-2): DGGITQSPKYLFRKEGQNVTLSCEQNLNHDAMYWYRQDPGQGLRLIYYSQIVNDFQKGDIAEGYSVSREKKESFPLTVTSAQKNPTAFYLCASSRYGTGGDYGYTFGSGTRLTVV.

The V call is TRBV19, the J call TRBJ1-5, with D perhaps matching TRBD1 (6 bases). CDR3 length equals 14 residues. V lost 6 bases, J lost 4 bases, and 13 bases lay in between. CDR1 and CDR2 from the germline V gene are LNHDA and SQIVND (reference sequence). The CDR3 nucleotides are TGTGCCAGTAGGAGGACAGTTACAAATCAGCCCCAGCATTTT. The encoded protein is CASRRTVTNQPQHF.

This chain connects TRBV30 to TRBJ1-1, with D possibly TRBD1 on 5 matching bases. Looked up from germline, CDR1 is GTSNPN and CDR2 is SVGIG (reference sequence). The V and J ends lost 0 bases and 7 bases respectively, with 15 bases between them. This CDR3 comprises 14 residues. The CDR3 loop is CAWSVGSGLGEAFF. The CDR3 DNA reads TGTGCCTGGAGTGTCGGTTCAGGGCTGGGTGAAGCTTTCTTT.

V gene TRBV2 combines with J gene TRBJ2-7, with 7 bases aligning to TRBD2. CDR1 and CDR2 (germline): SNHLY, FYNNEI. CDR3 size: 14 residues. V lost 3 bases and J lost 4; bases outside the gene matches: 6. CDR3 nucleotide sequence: TGTGCCAGCAGTGACGGCGGGAGAGATTACGAGCAGTACTTC. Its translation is CASSDGGRDYEQYF.

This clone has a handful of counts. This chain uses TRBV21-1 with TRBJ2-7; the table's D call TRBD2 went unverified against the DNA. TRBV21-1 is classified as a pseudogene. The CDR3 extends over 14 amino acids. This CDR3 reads CASTTMTSVDEQYF. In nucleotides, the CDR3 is TGTGCCAGCACCACGATGACTAGCGTTGACGAGCAGTACTTC.

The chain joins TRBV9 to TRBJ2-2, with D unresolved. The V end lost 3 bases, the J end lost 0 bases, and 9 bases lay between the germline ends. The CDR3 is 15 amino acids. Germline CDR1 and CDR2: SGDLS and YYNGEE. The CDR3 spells CASSGRHTNTGELFF. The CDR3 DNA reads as TGTGCCAGCAGCGGTCGACACACGAACACCGGGGAGCTGTTTTTT.

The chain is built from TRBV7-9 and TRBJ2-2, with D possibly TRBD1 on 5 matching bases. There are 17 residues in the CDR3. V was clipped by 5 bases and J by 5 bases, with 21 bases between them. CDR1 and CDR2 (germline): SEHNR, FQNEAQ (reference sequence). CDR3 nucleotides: TGTGCCAGCAGCCCAATAGGGGTCGACAGAAGGACCGGGGAGCTGTTTTTT. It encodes CASSPIGVDRRTGELFF.

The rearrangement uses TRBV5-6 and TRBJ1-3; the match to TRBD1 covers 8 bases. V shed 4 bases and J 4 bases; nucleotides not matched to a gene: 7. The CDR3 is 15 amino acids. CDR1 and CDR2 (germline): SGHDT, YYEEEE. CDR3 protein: CASSKQQGVGNTIYF. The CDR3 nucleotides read TGTGCCAGCAGCAAACAACAGGGGGTAGGAAACACCATATATTTT.

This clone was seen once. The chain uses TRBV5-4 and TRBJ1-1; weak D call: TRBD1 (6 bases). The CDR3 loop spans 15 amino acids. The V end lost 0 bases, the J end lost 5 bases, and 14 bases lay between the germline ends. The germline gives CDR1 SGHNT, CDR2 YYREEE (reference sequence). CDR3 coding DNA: TGTGCCAGCAGCTTGGACGGGAGGGGGTGGACTGAAGCTTTCTTT. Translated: CASSLDGRGWTEAFF.

The CDR3 protein is CASSLRTGVNEQYF. DNA of the CDR3: TGTGCCAGCAGCTTGAGGACAGGGGTCAACGAGCAGTACTTC. The chain links TRBV7-8 to TRBJ2-7; TRBD1 aligns across 9 bases. CDR3 length equals 14 residues. Germline CDR1 and CDR2: SGHVS and FQNEAQ. The V gene end was trimmed by 3 bases and the J gene end by 5 bases; junction bases not matched to a gene: 5.

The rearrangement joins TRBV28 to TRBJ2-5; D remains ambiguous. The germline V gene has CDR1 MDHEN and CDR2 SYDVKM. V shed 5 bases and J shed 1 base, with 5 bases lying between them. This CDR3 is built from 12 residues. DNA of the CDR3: TGTGCCAGCAGTAAGAGCCAAGAGACCCAGTACTTC. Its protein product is CASSKSQETQYF.

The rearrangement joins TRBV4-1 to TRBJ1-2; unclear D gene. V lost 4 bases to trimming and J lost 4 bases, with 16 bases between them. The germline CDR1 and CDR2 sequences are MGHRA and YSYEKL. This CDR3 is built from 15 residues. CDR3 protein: CASSLLTTNPYGYTF. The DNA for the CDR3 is TGCGCCAGCAGCCTCCTCACAACGAACCCCTATGGCTACACCTTC.

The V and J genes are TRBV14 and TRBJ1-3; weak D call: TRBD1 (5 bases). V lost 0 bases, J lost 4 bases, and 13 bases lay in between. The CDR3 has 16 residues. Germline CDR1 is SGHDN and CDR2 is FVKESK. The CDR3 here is CASSQDLPGYGNTIYF. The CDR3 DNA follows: TGTGCCAGCAGCCAAGATCTGCCAGGGTACGGAAACACCATATATTTT.